The rows below give T cell receptor beta chains drawn from one sample of a study of T cells expressing NK-cell markers. Reprocessing the 5' RACE reads, TCRdb reports a single entry for every CDR3 protein and omits DNA. In total, the table holds roughly 150,000 distinct CDR3 sequences. The sequencing sample was made of blood T cells: a sorted CD56 or NKG2C T cell subset, CD4+ or CD8+ T cells, or bulk PBMC T cells (not recorded which). The receptors here all came from a woman between 18 and 70 years old in good health. The CDR3 runs from the conserved cysteine through the conserved F or W.

V	J	CDR3
TRBV15	TRBJ2-1	CATSRDRDRAYNEQFF
TRBV20-1	TRBJ2-1	CSAGILASTYNEQFF
TRBV12-3/TRBV12-4	TRBJ2-3	CASSITTPVTQYF
TRBV28	TRBJ2-7	CASRGGTGGSYEQYF
TRBV2	TRBJ2-5	CASSDVGETQYF
TRBV20-1	TRBJ1-1	CSAPGTGNLLNTEAFF
TRBV18	TRBJ1-6	CASSRENSPLHF
TRBV5-1	TRBJ2-3	CASAGAGGITDTQYF
TRBV12-3/TRBV12-4	TRBJ2-5	CASSYDTTQETQYF
TRBV3-1	TRBJ2-1	CASSQTSGGHSQFF
TRBV15	TRBJ2-1	CATSRDLGGARYNEQFF
TRBV9	TRBJ2-2	CASSVDPTDMNTGELFF
TRBV20-1	TRBJ2-5	CSARTLAGPQETQYF
TRBV9	TRBJ1-3	CASSVELGTTGNTIYF
TRBV6-1	TRBJ1-5	CASKRDRLNQPQHF